This T cell receptor beta chain was identified during a study of T cells after yellow fever vaccination. Study background: Any fraction with a low cell number was prepared using SMART-Seq v4 Ultra Low Input. The study, taken as a whole, reports: Within FACS-sorted repertoires, abundant clonotypes contaminating from the bulk population could be present. CD4 and CD8 compartments shared a small share of clonotypes, likely from convergent recombination. By day 5 rather than day 15, the secondary response had peaked, though it was weaker.

Trimming took 6 bases from V and 6 from J, leaving 12 bases between them. In germline, CDR1 is MRHNA, CDR2 SNTAGT. The CDR3 contains 13 residues. TCRdb ran MiXCR on the 5' RACE reads and lists one entry per CDR3 protein. Here the sample spans approximately 550,000 distinct CDR3 sequences, less than 20% being singletons. Only a few counts were recorded for this clonotype. Its antigen is unknown. Sequenced here: PBMCs, sampled 15 days after the yellow fever booster vaccination. The rearrangement uses TRBV6-4 and TRBJ1-5, with a weak D call TRBD1 (5 bases). This TCR derives from a man aged 30 to 45 who received the YFV17D yellow fever vaccine. The chain's CDR3 is CASSEDQGQPQHF. CDR3 bases: TGTGCCAGCAGCGAGGATCAGGGTCAGCCCCAGCATTTT.